These 18 T cell receptor beta chains share one sample of origin, sequenced in a study of human T cells and chemical hapten exposure. Time point of the sample: patch test 1, 2 weeks after DPC sensitization. This sample's treatment: therapeutic diphenylcyclopropenone sensitization with weekly scalp DPC. TCRdb redid the calling of the RACE reads with MiXCR, one entry per CDR3 protein. The sample has some 380,000 distinct CDR3 sequences, about 4.4% seen once; the top ten hold approximately 2.5%. This sample comprised whole blood, obtained in connection with sensitization to the hapten diphenylcyclopropenone (DPC). Source of these receptors: a woman aged 50 to 60 with alopecia areata. Some clones in this sample may be carry-over from other donors' samples.

This clonotype occurred many times. The chain has TRBV30 and TRBJ1-4; D is possibly TRBD1 (6 bases). CDR3 length: 13 amino acids. CDR1 and CDR2 (germline): GTSNPN, SVGIG (reference sequence). V was trimmed by 6 bases and J by 0 bases, leaving 8 bases between them. The CDR3 DNA reads TGTGCCTGCCAGGGGACAACTAATGAAAAACTGTTTTTT. It is translated as CACQGTTNEKLFF.

This clonotype was recorded at least ten times. The CDR3 DNA reads as TGCAGCGTTGAAGGTCCTGGAGGCCACCCCTACGAGCAGTACTTC. This codes for CSVEGPGGHPYEQYF. The chain has TRBV29-1 and TRBJ2-7, with a weak D call TRBD2 (5 bases). The V end was cut by 1 base, the J end by 2 bases, with 15 bases between. CDR3 length: 15 amino acids. Germline V gene sequence: CDR1 SQVTM, CDR2 ANQGSEA.

This clonotype was seen repeatedly, ten times or more. V usage is TRBV29-1 and J usage is TRBJ1-3, with TRBD1 matching over 9 bases. CDR3 length: 13 amino acids. J lost 2 bases, V lost 4 bases, and 0 bases had no gene match. CDR1 and CDR2 (germline): SQVTM, ANQGSEA. The CDR3 bases are TGCAGCGTTGGGACAGGGGCTGGAAACACCATATATTTT. Encoded protein: CSVGTGAGNTIYF.

This clonotype was observed at least ten times. The gene calls are TRBV6-6 and TRBJ2-7; D not certain. This CDR3 contains 13 residues. The ends were cut back, 9 bases at V and 2 bases at J, with 14 bases in the middle. CDR1 and CDR2 from the germline V gene are MNHNY and SVGAGI (reference sequence). The CDR3 DNA reads TGTGCCAGAGACCCTTGGAGAGCCTACGAGCAGTACTTC. Translated, it gives CARDPWRAYEQYF.

This clonotype was observed many times. This chain joins TRBV11-2 and TRBJ2-1; D gene unclear. Trimming left V 3 bases short and J 8 bases short, with 2 bases between. CDR3 size: 10 residues. CDR1 is SGHAT and CDR2 is FQNNGV in the germline V gene. The CDR3, as DNA: TGTGCCAGCAGCTTCGATGAGCAGTTCTTC. Protein sequence: CASSFDEQFF.

The rearrangement links TRBV29-1 to TRBJ2-5; 7 positions agree with TRBD2. Germline CDR1 reads SQVTM; CDR2 reads ANQGSEA. The CDR3 extends over 12 amino acids. The trim removed 7 bases at V and 1 base at J, leaving 3 bases unmatched. The CDR3 is CSASGVQETQYF. The CDR3 nucleotides read TGCAGCGCTAGCGGCGTCCAAGAGACCCAGTACTTC.

In its sample, this clonotype was seen a few times. This chain connects TRBV28 to TRBJ2-1; 8 nucleotides match TRBD2. Germline values: CDR1 MDHEN, CDR2 SYDVKM. This CDR3 has 17 amino acids. V lost 5 bases and J lost 4; bases outside the gene matches: 13. CDR3 nucleotide sequence: TGTGCCAGCAGTCCCCCTTTAGCGGGAAGGGGTTACAATGAGCAGTTCTTC. Translated, it gives CASSPPLAGRGYNEQFF.

This clonotype was recorded many times. The V call is TRBV7-2, the J call TRBJ2-5; unclear D gene. The CDR3 has 14 amino acids. Germline V gives CDR1 SGHTA, CDR2 FQGNSA. V lost 1 base, J lost 0 bases, and 6 bases lay in between. The CDR3 region is CASSLGQNQETQYF. The CDR3 bases are TGTGCCAGCAGCTTAGGTCAGAACCAAGAGACCCAGTACTTC. The full variable domain, completed using reference TRBV7-2 and TRBJ2-5, is GAGVSQSPSNKVTEKGKDVELRCDPISGHTALYWYRQSLGQGLEFLIYFQGNSAPDKSGLPSDRFSAERTGGSVSTLTIQRTQQEDSAVYLCASSLGQNQETQYFGPGTRLLVL.

This clonotype showed up many times. The chain joins TRBV7-2 to TRBJ2-7, with D possibly being TRBD1 (5 bases). Germline lookup yields CDR1 SGHTA and CDR2 FQGNSA. V was clipped by 5 bases and J by 3 bases, with 8 bases between them. The CDR3 sequence is 12 residues long. The CDR3 is CASSPTDYEQYF. Written as DNA, the CDR3 is TGTGCCAGCAGCCCGACAGACTACGAGCAGTACTTC.

This clonotype was counted many times. The chain has TRBV7-6 and TRBJ1-1; no clear D. The CDR3 is 12 residues long. V shed 8 bases and J shed 0 bases, with 7 bases lying between them. Germline V CDR1 and CDR2: SGHVS, FNYEAQ. The CDR3 protein is CASSDMNTEAFF. DNA for the CDR3: TGTGCCAGCTCAGACATGAACACTGAAGCTTTCTTT.

The chain has TRBV6-5 and TRBJ2-2, with D unclear. Per the germline V gene, CDR1 is MNHEY and CDR2 is SVGAGI. Trimming removed 6 bases from V and 7 bases from J, with 9 bases in between. CDR3 length: 12 amino acids. CDR3 loop: CASSLSVGELFF. As DNA, the CDR3 is TGTGCCAGCAGCCTGTCAGTCGGGGAGCTGTTTTTT.

This clonotype was recorded many times. The chain is built from TRBV28 and TRBJ2-7, with TRBD2 matching over 10 bases. This CDR3 is 16 amino acids long. Germline V gene lookup returns CDR1 MDHEN and CDR2 SYDVKM. Trimming at V came to 6 bases and at J to 7 bases, leaving 15 bases not matched to a gene. For the CDR3, the DNA is TGTGCCAGCAGACCAACTAGCGGGGCCCCCTCGGGAGAGCAGTACTTC. Translating it yields CASRPTSGAPSGEQYF.

This clonotype was seen repeatedly, ten times or more. This rearrangement joins TRBV27 to TRBJ2-3, with D perhaps TRBD1 or TRBD2 (5 bases each). V was pared by 6 bases and J by 0 bases, with 16 bases between. Germline-derived CDR1 and CDR2 are MNHEY and SMNVEV (reference sequence). This CDR3 is built from 16 residues. The CDR3 here is CASSTGTLVSTDTQYF. The CDR3 DNA sequence: TGTGCCAGCAGCACCGGGACCCTAGTAAGCACAGATACGCAGTATTTT.

The gene calls are TRBV7-2 and TRBJ2-5; no firm D call. Germline V gene lookup returns CDR1 SGHTA and CDR2 FQGNSA. The CDR3 runs 12 residues. V lost 5 bases and J lost 8, with 12 bases in between. CDR3 DNA sequence: TGTGCCAGCAGCCTTGTGACGGGCACCCAGTACTTC. Its translation: CASSLVTGTQYF.

This clonotype was picked up many times. CDR3 bases: TGCAGTGCTAGTCCGCTAGCGGGAGTTAGCACCGAGCAGTACTTC. This sequence encodes CSASPLAGVSTEQYF. The chain is built from TRBV20-1 and TRBJ2-7, with 10 nucleotides matching TRBD2. This CDR3 spans 15 amino acids. Germline trimming cut 3 bases from V and 6 bases from J; bases unmatched to any gene: 11. In germline, CDR1 is DFQATT, CDR2 SNEGSKA (reference sequence).

V usage is TRBV6-4 and J usage is TRBJ1-1; D uncertain. The germline CDR1 and CDR2 sequences are MRHNA and SNTAGT. The CDR3 contains 14 residues. V dropped 6 bases and J dropped 0 bases, with 11 bases sitting between them. The CDR3 DNA reads as TGTGCCAGCAGCCGGACGGCGATGAACACTGAAGCTTTCTTT. Translation gives CASSRTAMNTEAFF.

This clonotype was detected only a few times. CDR3 residues: CASSPGVAGTQETQYF. CDR3 DNA: TGTGCCAGCAGTCCTGGAGTAGCGGGGACCCAAGAGACCCAGTACTTC. This chain uses TRBV28 with TRBJ2-5; 8 bases are a match to TRBD2. V shed 5 bases, J shed 1 base, and the junction held 9 bases outside the gene matches. Looked up from germline, CDR1 is MDHEN and CDR2 is SYDVKM. The CDR3 spans 16 residues. Supplemented by reference TRBV28 and TRBJ2-5, the full variable domain reads DVKVTQSSRYLVKRTGEKVFLECVQDMDHENMFWYRQDPGLGLRLIYFSYDVKMKEKGDIPEGYSVSREKKERFSLILESASTNQTSMYLCASSPGVAGTQETQYFGPGTRLLVL.

This clonotype was seen repeatedly, ten times or more. The V and J genes are TRBV7-2 and TRBJ2-7; 10 bases match TRBD1. Germline V lookup: CDR1 SGHTA, CDR2 FQGNSA. The CDR3 contains 15 residues. V lost 5 bases to trimming and J lost 4 bases; unmatched junction nucleotides: 8. For the CDR3, the DNA is TGTGCCAGCAGCATTGACAGGGGGCTTCGGTACGAGCAGTACTTC. Protein product: CASSIDRGLRYEQYF.